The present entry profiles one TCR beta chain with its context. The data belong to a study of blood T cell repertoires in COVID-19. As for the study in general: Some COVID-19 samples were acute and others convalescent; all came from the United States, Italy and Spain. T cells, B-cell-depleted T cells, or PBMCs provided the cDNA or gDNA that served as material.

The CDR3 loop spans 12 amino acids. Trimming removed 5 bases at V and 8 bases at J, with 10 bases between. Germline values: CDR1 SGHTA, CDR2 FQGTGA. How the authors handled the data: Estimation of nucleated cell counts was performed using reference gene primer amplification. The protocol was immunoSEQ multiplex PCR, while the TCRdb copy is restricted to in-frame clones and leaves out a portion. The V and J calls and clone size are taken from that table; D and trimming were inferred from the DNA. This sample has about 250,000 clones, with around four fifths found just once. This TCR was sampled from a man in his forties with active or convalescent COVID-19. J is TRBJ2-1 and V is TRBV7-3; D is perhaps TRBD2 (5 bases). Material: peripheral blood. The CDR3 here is CASSPLGDEQFF. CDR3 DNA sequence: TGTGCCAGCAGCCCCCTCGGGGATGAGCAGTTCTTC.